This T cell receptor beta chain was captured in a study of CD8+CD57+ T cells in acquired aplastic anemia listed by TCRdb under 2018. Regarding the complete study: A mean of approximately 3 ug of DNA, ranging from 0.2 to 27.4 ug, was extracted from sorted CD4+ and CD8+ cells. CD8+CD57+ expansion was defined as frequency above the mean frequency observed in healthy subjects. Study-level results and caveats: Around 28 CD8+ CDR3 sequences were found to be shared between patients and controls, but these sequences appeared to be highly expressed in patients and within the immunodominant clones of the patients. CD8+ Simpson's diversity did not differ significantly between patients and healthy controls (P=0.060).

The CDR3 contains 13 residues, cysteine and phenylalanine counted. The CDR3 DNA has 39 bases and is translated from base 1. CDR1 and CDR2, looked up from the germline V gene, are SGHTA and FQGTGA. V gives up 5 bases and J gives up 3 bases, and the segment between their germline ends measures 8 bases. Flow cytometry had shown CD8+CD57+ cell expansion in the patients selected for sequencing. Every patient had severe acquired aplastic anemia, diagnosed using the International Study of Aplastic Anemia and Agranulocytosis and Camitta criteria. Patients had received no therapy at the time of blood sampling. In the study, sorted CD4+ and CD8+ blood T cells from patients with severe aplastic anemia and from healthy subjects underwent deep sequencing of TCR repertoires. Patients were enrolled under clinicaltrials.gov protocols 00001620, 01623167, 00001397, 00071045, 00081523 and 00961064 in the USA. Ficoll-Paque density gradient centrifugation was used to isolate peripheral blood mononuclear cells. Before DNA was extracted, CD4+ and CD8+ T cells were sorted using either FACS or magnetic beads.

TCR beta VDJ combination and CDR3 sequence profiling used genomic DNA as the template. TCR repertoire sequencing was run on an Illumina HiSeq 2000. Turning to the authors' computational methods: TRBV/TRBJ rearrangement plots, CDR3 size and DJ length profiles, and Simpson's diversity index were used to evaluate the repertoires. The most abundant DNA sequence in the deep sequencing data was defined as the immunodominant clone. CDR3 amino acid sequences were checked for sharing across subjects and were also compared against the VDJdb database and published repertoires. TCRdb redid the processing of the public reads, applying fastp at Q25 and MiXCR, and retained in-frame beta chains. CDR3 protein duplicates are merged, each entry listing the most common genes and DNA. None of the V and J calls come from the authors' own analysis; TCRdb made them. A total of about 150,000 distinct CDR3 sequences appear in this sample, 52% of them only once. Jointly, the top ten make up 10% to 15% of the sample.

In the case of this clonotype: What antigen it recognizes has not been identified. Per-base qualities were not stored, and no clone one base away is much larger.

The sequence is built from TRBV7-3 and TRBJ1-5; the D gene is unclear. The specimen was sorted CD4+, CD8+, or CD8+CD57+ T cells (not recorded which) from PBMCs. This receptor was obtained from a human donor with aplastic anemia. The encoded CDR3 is CASSPMPNQPQHF. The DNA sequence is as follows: TGTGCCAGCAGCCCTATGCCCAATCAGCCCCAGCATTTT. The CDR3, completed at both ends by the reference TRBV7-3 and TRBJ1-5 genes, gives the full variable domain GAGVSQTPSNKVTEKGKYVELRCDPISGHTALYWYRQSLGQGPEFLIYFQGTGAADDSGLPNDRFFAVRPEGSVSTLKIQRTERGDSAVYLCASSPMPNQPQHFGDGTRLSIL.